The 14 T cell receptor beta chains presented below share a single source sample, sequenced in a study of shared T cell receptors in the human thymus. Produced via immunoSEQ multiplex PCR; TCRdb's table is partial and in-frame only. The top ten clones hold approximately 0.018% of a sample with under 450,000 clones, approximately 95% of them seen once. The sample taken for sequencing was thymocytes. These TCRs come from a human donor.

The chain is built from TRBV10-3 and TRBJ2-3; 13 bases fit TRBD2. The CDR3 consists of 18 residues. The V segment lost 2 bases and the J segment 0 bases; nucleotides outside the gene matches: 5. In germline, CDR1 is ENHRY, CDR2 SYGVKD. CDR3 DNA: TGTGCCATCAGTGAGGACACTAGCGGGAGGGTCAGCACAGATACGCAGTATTTT. Translated, it gives CAISEDTSGRVSTDTQYF.

The rearrangement uses TRBV28 and TRBJ2-7; 7 bases are a match to TRBD1. The CDR3 totals 19 residues. After removal of 6 bases from V and 4 bases from J, the junction contained 24 bases not matched to a gene. Germline lookup yields CDR1 MDHEN and CDR2 SYDVKM. The CDR3 region is CASRGQAKTSFRAVYEQYF. CDR3 DNA sequence: TGTGCCAGCAGAGGACAGGCCAAAACATCTTTCAGGGCCGTTTACGAGCAGTACTTC.

The chain has TRBV27 and TRBJ2-7; 10 bases match TRBD2. This CDR3 is 18 amino acids long. With 0 bases clipped from V and 0 bases from J, the junction kept 8 bases outside the gene matches. Germline CDR1 reads MNHEY; CDR2 reads SMNVEV (reference sequence). The CDR3 bases are TGTGCCAGCAGTTTATCATCACGACTAGCGGGCTACTCCTACGAGCAGTACTTC. It encodes CASSLSSRLAGYSYEQYF.

V gene TRBV2 combines with J gene TRBJ2-7, with D unresolved. Germline-derived CDR1 and CDR2 are SNHLY and FYNNEI. The length of the CDR3 is 13 residues. Trimming took off 6 bases at V and 3 bases at J, with 12 bases between the two ends. CDR3 coding DNA: TGTGCCAGCAGATTAGCTCAGGACTACGAGCAGTACTTC. Translation gives CASRLAQDYEQYF.

V gene TRBV9 combines with J gene TRBJ2-2; D possibly corresponds to TRBD2 (5 bases). The CDR3 is 15 amino acids. The V end lost 0 bases, the J end lost 3 bases, and 9 bases lay between the germline ends. Germline V CDR1 and CDR2: SGDLS, YYNGEE. The CDR3 loop is CASSVGGLDTGELFF. The CDR3 DNA reads as TGTGCCAGCAGCGTAGGTGGACTCGACACCGGGGAGCTGTTTTTT.

The CDR3 nucleotides are TGCGCCAGCAGCTCACTCAGACAGGGCGGGACCGGGGAGCTGTTTTTT. Translation gives CASSSLRQGGTGELFF. The rearrangement joins TRBV5-1 to TRBJ2-2, with 7 bases fitting TRBD1. The CDR3 consists of 16 residues. The V and J ends lost 3 bases and 5 bases, in that order; junction bases with no gene match: 10. From germline, CDR1 is SGHRS and CDR2 YFSETQ.

This sequence joins TRBV18 and TRBJ2-1, with D possibly being TRBD2 (6 bases). With 3 bases removed from V and 0 bases from J, the gap between germline ends came to 27 bases. Germline CDR1 and CDR2: KGHSH and LQKENI. The CDR3 loop spans 21 amino acids. CDR3 sequence reads: CASSPWGPGTAISSSYNEQFF. The DNA of the CDR3 is TGTGCCAGCTCACCCTGGGGCCCCGGGACTGCCATTTCGAGCTCCTACAATGAGCAGTTCTTC. Looking up the rest from reference TRBV18 and TRBJ2-1 gives the full variable domain: NAGVMQNPRHLVRRRGQEARLRCSPMKGHSHVYWYRQLPEEGLKFMVYLQKENIIDESGMPKERFSAEFPKEGPSILRIQQVVRGDSAAYFCASSPWGPGTAISSSYNEQFFGPGTRLTVL.

The chain couples TRBV11-2 to TRBJ2-5; 7 bases match TRBD1. The junction had 10 bases not matched to a gene; V was cut back by 4 bases and J by 5 bases. CDR1 and CDR2 from the germline V gene are SGHAT and FQNNGV. The CDR3 contains 15 residues. The CDR3 coding sequence is TGTGCCAGCAGCTGCACAGGGGATGGCGTTGAGACCCAGTACTTC. It specifies CASSCTGDGVETQYF.

This chain connects TRBV14 to TRBJ2-2; 7 bases line up with TRBD1. This CDR3 is built from 16 residues. Germline V CDR1 and CDR2: SGHDN, FVKESK. Losses at the gene ends were 4 bases for V and 4 bases for J; bases not matched to a gene: 9. The CDR3 spells CASSRPLTGATGELFF. The CDR3 DNA sequence: TGTGCCAGCAGCCGCCCGCTAACAGGGGCCACCGGGGAGCTGTTTTTT. Full variable domain (rest looked up from reference TRBV14 and TRBJ2-2): EAGVTQFPSHSVIEKGQTVTLRCDPISGHDNLYWYRRVMGKEIKFLLHFVKESKQDESGMPNNRFLAERTGGTYSTLKVQPAELEDSGVYFCASSRPLTGATGELFFGEGSRLTVL.

This clone was observed a single time. The J gene is TRBJ2-1, the V gene TRBV5-1, with D tentatively TRBD2 (5 bases). Trimming pared 0 bases from V and 8 bases from J, leaving 12 bases between. Germline CDR1 SGHRS, CDR2 YFSETQ. The CDR3 contains 14 residues. CDR3 bases: TGCGCCAGCAGCTTGGGAGGGTGGATCGATGAGCAGTTCTTC. Translating it yields CASSLGGWIDEQFF.

The chain is built from TRBV6-5 and TRBJ2-3; a possible D gene is TRBD1 (7 bases). V was trimmed by 6 bases and J by 2 bases, leaving 15 bases between them. The V gene's germline CDR1 is MNHEY and CDR2 SVGAGI. This CDR3 spans 15 amino acids. CDR3 DNA sequence: TGTGCCAGCAGGCCTGGGGGGACAGTCACAGATACGCAGTATTTT. It is translated as CASRPGGTVTDTQYF.

The chain joins TRBV28 to TRBJ1-5, with no clear D. Between the trimmed V and J ends, which lost 3 bases and 2 bases, there was a span of 11 bases. The CDR3 is 15 residues long. Germline loops: CDR1 MDHEN, CDR2 SYDVKM. Here the CDR3 reads CASSFMGFGNQPQHF. As DNA, the CDR3 is TGTGCCAGCAGTTTTATGGGTTTTGGCAATCAGCCCCAGCATTTT. Looking up the rest from reference TRBV28 and TRBJ1-5 gives the full variable domain: DVKVTQSSRYLVKRTGEKVFLECVQDMDHENMFWYRQDPGLGLRLIYFSYDVKMKEKGDIPEGYSVSREKKERFSLILESASTNQTSMYLCASSFMGFGNQPQHFGDGTRLSIL.

This chain joins TRBV5-1 and TRBJ2-5; TRBD1 matches at 8 bases. V was clipped by 0 bases and J by 5 bases; unmatched bases: 9. Germline V gene data show CDR1 as SGHRS and CDR2 as YFSETQ. The CDR3 totals 16 residues. CDR3 in DNA: TGCGCCAGCAGCTTGGATCCGGACAGGGATCAGGAGACCCAGTACTTC. This translates into CASSLDPDRDQETQYF.

The rearrangement links TRBV7-9 to TRBJ2-1; TRBD2 matches 16 bases. The CDR3 runs 19 residues. Germline V lookup: CDR1 SEHNR, CDR2 FQNEAQ (reference sequence). V lost 5 bases, J lost 1 base, and 8 bases stayed unmatched. The CDR3 region is CASSTTGTSGRVSYNEQFF. In nucleotides, the CDR3 is TGTGCCAGCAGCACTACCGGGACTAGCGGGAGGGTGTCCTACAATGAGCAGTTCTTC. The full variable domain, its missing parts supplied by reference TRBV7-9 and TRBJ2-1, is DTGVSQNPRHKITKRGQNVTFRCDPISEHNRLYWYRQTLGQGPEFLTYFQNEAQLEKSRLLSDRFSAERPKGSFSTLEIQRTEQGDSAMYLCASSTTGTSGRVSYNEQFFGPGTRLTVL.